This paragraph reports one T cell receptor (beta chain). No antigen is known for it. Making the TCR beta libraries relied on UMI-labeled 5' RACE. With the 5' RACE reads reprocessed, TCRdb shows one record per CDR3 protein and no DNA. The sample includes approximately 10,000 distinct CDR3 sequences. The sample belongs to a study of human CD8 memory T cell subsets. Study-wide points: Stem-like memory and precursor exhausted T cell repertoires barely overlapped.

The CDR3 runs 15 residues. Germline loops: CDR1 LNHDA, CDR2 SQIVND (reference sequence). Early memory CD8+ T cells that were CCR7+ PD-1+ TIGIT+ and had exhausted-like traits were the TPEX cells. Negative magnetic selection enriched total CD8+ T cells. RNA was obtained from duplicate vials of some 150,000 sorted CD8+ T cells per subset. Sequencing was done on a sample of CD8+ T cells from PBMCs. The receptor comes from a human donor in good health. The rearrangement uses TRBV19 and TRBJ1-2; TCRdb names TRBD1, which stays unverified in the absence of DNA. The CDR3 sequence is CASSGWTGDPDGYTF.